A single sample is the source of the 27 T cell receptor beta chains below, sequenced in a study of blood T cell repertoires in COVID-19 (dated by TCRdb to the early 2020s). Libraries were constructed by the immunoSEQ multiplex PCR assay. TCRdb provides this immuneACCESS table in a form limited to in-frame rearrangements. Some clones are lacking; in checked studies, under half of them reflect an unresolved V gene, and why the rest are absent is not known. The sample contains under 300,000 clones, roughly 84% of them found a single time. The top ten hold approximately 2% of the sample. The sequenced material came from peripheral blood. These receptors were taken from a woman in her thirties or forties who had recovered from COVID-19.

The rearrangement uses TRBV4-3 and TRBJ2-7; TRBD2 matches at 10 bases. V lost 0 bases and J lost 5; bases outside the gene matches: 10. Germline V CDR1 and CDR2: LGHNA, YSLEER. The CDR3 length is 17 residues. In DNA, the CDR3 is TGCGCCAGCAGCCAAGACGCATTCCAGCGGGAGGGCCACGAGCAGTACTTC. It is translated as CASSQDAFQREGHEQYF.

The CDR3 sequence: CASSLGSRGAHYEQYF. CDR3 bases: TGTGCCAGCAGCTTGGGATCCCGTGGGGCCCACTACGAGCAGTACTTC. The chain employs TRBV5-6 and TRBJ2-7, with a possible D match to TRBD1 (5 bases). V was cut by 0 bases and J by 3 bases, with 16 bases left in between. Germline loops: CDR1 SGHDT, CDR2 YYEEEE. The CDR3 is 16 amino acids. Together with reference TRBV5-6 and TRBJ2-7, the CDR3 gives the full variable domain: DAGVTQSPTHLIKTRGQQVTLRCSPKSGHDTVSWYQQALGQGPQFIFQYYEEEERQRGNFPDRFSGHQFPNYSSELNVNALLLGDSALYLCASSLGSRGAHYEQYFGPGTRLTVT.

The DNA for the CDR3 is TGTGCCAGCAGCTTCGGGGGGGCCGGGGAGCTGTTTTTT. Protein product: CASSFGGAGELFF. The V call is TRBV5-4, the J call TRBJ2-2; 8 bases are shared with TRBD2. The CDR3 runs to 13 residues. The V gene end was trimmed by 2 bases and the J gene end by 6 bases; junction bases not matched to a gene: 0. Germline V CDR1 and CDR2: SGHNT, YYREEE (reference sequence).

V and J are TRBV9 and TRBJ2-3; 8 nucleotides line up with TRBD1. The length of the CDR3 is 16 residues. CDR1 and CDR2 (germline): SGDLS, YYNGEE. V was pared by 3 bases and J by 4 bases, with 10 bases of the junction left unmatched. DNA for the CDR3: TGTGCCAGCAGCGCTCCCTCGACAGGGGTTGCAGATACGCAGTATTTT. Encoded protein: CASSAPSTGVADTQYF. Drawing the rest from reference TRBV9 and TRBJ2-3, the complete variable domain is DSGVTQTPKHLITATGQRVTLRCSPRSGDLSVYWYQQSLDQGLQFLIQYYNGEERAKGNILERFSAQQFPDLHSELNLSSLELGDSALYFCASSAPSTGVADTQYFGPGTRLTVL.

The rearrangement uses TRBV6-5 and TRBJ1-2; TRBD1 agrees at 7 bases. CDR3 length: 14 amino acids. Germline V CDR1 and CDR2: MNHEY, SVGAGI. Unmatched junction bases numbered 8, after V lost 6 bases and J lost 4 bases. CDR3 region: CASSTSGTAYGYTF. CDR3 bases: TGTGCCAGCAGCACTTCCGGGACAGCCTATGGCTACACCTTC.

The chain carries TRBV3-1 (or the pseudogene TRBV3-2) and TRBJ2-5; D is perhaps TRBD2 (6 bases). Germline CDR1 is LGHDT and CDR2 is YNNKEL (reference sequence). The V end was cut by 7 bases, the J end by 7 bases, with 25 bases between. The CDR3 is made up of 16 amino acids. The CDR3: CASTSGLADPVGTQYF. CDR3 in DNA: TGTGCCAGCACCTCTGGTTTAGCGGACCCCGTCGGGACCCAGTACTTC.

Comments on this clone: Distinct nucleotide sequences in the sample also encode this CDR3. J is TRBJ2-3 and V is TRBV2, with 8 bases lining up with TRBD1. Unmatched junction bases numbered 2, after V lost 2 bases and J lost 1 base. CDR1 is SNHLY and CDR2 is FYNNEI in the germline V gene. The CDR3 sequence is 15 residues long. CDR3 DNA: TGTGCCAGCAGTGAACGGGGACAGGGCACAGATACGCAGTATTTT. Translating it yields CASSERGQGTDTQYF.

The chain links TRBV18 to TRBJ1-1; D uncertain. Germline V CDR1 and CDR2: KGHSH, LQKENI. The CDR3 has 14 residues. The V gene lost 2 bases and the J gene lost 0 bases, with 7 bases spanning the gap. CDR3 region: CASSPTTVNTEAFF. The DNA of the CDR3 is TGTGCCAGCTCACCAACAACAGTGAACACTGAAGCTTTCTTT.

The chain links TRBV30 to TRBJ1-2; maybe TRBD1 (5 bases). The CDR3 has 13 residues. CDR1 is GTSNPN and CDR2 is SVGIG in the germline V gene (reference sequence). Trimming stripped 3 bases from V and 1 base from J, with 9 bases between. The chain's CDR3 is CAWRGRVNYGYTF. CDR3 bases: TGTGCCTGGAGGGGCAGGGTTAACTATGGCTACACCTTC.

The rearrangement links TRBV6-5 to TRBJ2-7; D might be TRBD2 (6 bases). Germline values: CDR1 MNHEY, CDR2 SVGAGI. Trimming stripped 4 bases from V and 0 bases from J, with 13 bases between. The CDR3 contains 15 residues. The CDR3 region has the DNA TGTGCCAGCAGTTCCATCGGAGGGAGCTCCTACGAGCAGTACTTC. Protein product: CASSSIGGSSYEQYF.

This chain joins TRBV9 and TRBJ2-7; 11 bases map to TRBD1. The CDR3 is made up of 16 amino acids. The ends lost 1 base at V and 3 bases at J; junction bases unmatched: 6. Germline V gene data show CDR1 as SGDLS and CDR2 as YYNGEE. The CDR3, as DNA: TGTGCCAGCAGCGTATCCCCCGGGACAGGGGGCTACGAGCAGTACTTC. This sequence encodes CASSVSPGTGGYEQYF.

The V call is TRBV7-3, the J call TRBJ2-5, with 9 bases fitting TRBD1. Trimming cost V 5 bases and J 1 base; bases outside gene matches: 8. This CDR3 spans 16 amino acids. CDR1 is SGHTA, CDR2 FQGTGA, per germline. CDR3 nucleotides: TGTGCCAGCAGCCCCTCCGGACAGGGGCTCCAAGAGACCCAGTACTTC. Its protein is CASSPSGQGLQETQYF.

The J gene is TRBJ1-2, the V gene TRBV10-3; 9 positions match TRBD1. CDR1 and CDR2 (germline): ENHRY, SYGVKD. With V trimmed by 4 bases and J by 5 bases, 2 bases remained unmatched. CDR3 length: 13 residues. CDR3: CAISGDRAYGYTF. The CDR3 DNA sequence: TGTGCCATCAGTGGGGACAGGGCGTATGGCTACACCTTC.

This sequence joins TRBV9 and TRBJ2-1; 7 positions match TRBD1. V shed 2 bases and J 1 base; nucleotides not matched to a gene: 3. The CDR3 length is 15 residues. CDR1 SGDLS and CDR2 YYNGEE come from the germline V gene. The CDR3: CASSVNRGSYNEQFF. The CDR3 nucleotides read TGTGCCAGCAGCGTGAACAGGGGATCCTACAATGAGCAGTTCTTC.

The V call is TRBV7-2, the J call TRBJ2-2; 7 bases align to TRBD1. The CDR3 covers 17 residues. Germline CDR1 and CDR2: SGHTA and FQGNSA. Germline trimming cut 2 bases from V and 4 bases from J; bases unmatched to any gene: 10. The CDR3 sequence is CASSLRQGLVGTGELFF. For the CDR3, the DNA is TGTGCCAGCAGCTTAAGACAGGGCCTGGTTGGCACCGGGGAGCTGTTTTTT. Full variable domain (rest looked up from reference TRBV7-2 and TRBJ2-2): GAGVSQSPSNKVTEKGKDVELRCDPISGHTALYWYRQSLGQGLEFLIYFQGNSAPDKSGLPSDRFSAERTGGSVSTLTIQRTQQEDSAVYLCASSLRQGLVGTGELFFGEGSRLTVL.

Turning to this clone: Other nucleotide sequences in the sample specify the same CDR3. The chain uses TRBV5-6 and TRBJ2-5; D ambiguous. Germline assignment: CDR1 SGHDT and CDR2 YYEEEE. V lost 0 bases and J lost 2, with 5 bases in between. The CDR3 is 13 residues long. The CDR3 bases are TGTGCCAGCAGCTTGGTTCAACAAGAGACCCAGTACTTC. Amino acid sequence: CASSLVQQETQYF.

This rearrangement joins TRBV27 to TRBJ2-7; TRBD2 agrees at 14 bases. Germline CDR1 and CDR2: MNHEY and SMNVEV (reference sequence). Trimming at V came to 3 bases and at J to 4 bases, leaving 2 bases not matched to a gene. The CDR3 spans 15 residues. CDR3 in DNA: TGTGCCAGCAGTTTTGGGACTAGCGGGAGTTACGAGCAGTACTTC. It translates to CASSFGTSGSYEQYF.

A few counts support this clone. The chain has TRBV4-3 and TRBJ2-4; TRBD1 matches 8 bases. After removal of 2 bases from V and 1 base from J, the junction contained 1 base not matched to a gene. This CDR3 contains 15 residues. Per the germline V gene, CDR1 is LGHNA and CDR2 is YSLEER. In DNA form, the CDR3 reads TGCGCCAGCAGCCAACGACAGGGGGCCAAAAACATTCAGTACTTC. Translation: CASSQRQGAKNIQYF.

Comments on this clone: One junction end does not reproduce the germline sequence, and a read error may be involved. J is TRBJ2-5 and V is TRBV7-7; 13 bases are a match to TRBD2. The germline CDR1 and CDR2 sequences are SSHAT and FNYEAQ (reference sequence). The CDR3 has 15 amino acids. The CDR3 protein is CASSPGLAGLETQYF. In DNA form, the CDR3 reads TGTGCTAGCAGCCCGGGACTAGCGGGATTAGAGACCCAGTACTTC.

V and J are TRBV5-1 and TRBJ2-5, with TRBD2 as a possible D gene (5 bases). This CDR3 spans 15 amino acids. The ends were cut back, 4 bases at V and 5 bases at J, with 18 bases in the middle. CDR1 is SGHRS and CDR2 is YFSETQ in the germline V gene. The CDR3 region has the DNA TGCGCCAGCAGCCCCGGGGTCACCCCGGGGGAGACCCAGTACTTC. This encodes CASSPGVTPGETQYF.

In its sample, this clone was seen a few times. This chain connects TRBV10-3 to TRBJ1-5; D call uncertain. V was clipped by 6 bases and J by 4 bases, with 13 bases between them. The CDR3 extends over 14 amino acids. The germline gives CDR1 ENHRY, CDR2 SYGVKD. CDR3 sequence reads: CAIRDGLPNQPQHF. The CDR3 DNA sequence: TGTGCCATCAGGGATGGACTTCCGAATCAGCCCCAGCATTTT.

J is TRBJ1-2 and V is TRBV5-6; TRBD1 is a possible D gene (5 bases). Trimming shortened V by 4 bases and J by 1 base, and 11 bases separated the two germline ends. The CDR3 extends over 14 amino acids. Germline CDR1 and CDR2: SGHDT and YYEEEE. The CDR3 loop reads CASSKWGDNYGYTF. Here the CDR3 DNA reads TGTGCCAGCAGCAAATGGGGCGATAACTATGGCTACACCTTC.

The CDR3 DNA is TGTGCCATGGGACTGGATTCTAGCGGGGGAGGGAAGGATGGCGAGCAGTACTTC. Its translation: CAMGLDSSGGGKDGEQYF. The rearrangement uses TRBV10-3 and TRBJ2-7; 10 bases match TRBD2. Per germline, CDR1 ENHRY and CDR2 SYGVKD. V shed 9 bases, J shed 6 bases, and the junction held 23 bases outside the gene matches. The CDR3 has 18 residues.

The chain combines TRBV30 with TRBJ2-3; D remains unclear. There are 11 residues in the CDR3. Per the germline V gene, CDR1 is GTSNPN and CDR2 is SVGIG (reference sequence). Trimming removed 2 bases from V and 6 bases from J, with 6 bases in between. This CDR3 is CAWSLRDTQYF. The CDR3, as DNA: TGTGCCTGGAGTCTGAGGGATACGCAGTATTTT.

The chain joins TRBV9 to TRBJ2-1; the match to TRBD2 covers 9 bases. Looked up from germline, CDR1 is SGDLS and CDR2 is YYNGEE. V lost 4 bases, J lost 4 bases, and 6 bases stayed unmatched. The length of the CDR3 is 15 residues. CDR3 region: CASSPWLAGYNEQFF. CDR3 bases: TGTGCCAGCAGCCCTTGGCTAGCGGGGTACAATGAGCAGTTCTTC.

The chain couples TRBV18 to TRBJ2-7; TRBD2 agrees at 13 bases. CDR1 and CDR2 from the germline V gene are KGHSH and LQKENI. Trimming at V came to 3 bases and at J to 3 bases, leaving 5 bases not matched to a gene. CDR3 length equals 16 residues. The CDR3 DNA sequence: TGTGCCAGCTCACCGCCGGGACTAGCGGGGAGCTACGAGCAGTACTTC. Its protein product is CASSPPGLAGSYEQYF.

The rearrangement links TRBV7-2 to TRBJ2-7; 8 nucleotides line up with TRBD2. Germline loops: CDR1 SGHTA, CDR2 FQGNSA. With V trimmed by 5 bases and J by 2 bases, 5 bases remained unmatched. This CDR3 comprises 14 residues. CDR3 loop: CASSTLAGTYEQYF. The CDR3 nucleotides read TGTGCCAGCAGCACGCTAGCGGGTACCTACGAGCAGTACTTC.